Here is one T cell receptor (beta chain) with its context. Its antigen is unidentified. The data were obtained in a study of T cell responses to AZD1222 COVID-19 vaccine. Study outcomes and limitations: In a largely white British group with more females than males, clonal diversity was possibly underestimated. At baseline, seropositivity was found in only a handful of AZD1222 recipients. Nearly half of the spike-specific TCRs reportedly recognize variant regions that carry no mutations.

Here immunoSEQ multiplex PCR was the method, and the copy in TCRdb shows in-frame clones only, minus some. This table has about 130,000 clones, over 85% appearing once. The TCR originated in an adult who received the AZD1222 COVID-19 vaccine. The sample was peripheral blood, taken 28 days after the second AZD1222 dose.

CDR3 residues: CASRLSGGRGTEAFF. For the CDR3, the DNA is TGTGCCAGTAGACTTTCCGGAGGCCGAGGAACTGAAGCTTTCTTT. The genes are TRBV19 and TRBJ1-1; unclear D gene. V lost 6 bases and J 5 bases, leaving 19 bases between the germline ends. Germline CDR1 LNHDA, CDR2 SQIVND (reference sequence). This CDR3 region has 15 residues.